Listed here is a single T cell receptor (beta chain). Its cognate antigen is unknown. This entry is derived from a study of T cell responses to AZD1222 COVID-19 vaccine. Germline lookup yields CDR1 SGHAT and CDR2 FQNNGV. Trimming removed 7 bases from V and 10 bases from J, with 17 bases in between. The CDR3 consists of 14 residues. Study-level findings and limits: Females outnumbered males among donors, who were mostly white British; clonal diversity was possibly underestimated.

Produced via immunoSEQ multiplex PCR; TCRdb's table is partial and in-frame only. Among some 120,000 clones listed, approximately 85% were seen once. This clonotype was obtained from an adult in good health. This material consisted of peripheral blood, taken on day 0 of AZD1222 vaccination. The gene calls are TRBV11-2 and TRBJ1-6; D remains unclear. The CDR3 region is CASIPHSPRSPLHF. DNA for the CDR3: TGTGCCAGCATTCCACACTCTCCGCGATCACCCCTCCACTTT.